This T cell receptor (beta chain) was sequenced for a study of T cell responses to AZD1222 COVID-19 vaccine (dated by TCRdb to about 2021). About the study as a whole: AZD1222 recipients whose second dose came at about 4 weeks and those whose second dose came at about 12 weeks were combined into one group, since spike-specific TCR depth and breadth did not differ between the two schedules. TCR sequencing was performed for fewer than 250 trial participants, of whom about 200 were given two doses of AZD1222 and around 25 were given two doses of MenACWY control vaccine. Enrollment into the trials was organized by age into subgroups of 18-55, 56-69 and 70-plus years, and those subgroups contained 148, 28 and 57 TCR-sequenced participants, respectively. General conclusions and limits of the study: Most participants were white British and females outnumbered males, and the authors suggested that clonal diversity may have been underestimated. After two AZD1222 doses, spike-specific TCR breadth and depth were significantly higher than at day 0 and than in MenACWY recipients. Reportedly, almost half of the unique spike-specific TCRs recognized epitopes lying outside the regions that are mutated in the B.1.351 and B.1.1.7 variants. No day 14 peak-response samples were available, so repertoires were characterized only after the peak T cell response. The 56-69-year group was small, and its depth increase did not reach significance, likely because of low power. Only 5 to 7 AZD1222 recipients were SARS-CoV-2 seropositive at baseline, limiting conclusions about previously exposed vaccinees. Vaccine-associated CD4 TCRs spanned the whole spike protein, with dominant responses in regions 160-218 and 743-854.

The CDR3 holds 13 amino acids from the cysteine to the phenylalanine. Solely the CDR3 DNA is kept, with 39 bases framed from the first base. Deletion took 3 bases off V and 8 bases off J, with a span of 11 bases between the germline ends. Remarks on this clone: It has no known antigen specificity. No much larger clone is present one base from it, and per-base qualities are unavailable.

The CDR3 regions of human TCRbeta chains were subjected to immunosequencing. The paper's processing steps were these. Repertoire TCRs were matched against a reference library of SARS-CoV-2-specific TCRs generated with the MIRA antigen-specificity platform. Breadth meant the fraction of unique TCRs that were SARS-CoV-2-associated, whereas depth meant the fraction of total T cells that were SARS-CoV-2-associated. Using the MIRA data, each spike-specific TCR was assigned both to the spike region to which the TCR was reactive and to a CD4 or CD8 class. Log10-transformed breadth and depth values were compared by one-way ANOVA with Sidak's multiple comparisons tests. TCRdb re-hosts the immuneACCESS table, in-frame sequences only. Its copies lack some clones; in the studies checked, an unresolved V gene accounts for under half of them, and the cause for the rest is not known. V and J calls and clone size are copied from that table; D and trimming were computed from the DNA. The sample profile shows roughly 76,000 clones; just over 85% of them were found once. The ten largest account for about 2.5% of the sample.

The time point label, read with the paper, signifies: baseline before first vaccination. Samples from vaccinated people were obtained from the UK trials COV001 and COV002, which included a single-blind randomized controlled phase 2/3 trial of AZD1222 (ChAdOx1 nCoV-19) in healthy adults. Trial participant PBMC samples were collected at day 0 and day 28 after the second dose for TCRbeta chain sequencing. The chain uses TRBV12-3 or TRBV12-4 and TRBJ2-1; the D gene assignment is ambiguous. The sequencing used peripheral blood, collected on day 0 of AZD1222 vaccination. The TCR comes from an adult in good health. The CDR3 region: CASSFGWNYEQFF. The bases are TGTGCCAGCAGTTTTGGCTGGAACTATGAGCAGTTCTTC.